The T cell receptor (beta chain) described here comes from a study of neurological immune-mediated disorders. The wider study: The study included some 35 multiple sclerosis patients, about 30 relapsing-remitting and 3 secondary progressive.

This clonotype was seen ten or more times. As yet, its antigen is unknown. The cDNA came from 5'RACE, which used 10-nucleotide random UMIs. In TCRdb, the 5' RACE reads were re-called with MiXCR into one record per CDR3 protein. The table includes around 37,000 distinct CDR3 sequences, roughly 3.2% detected once. Study-wide findings and caveats: None of the CDR3 amino acid sequences of expanded clones were shared across subjects, and this suggested private repertoires in all groups. When repertoires were grouped phylogenetically, those of 18 of 34 multiple sclerosis patients fell into one related-CDR3 cluster, a possible signature.

The CDR3 has 13 residues. Trimming removed 4 bases from V and 4 bases from J, with 10 bases in between. Per germline, CDR1 MDHEN and CDR2 SYDVKM. Time point noted: longitudinal time-point 1 (baseline). This clonotype was obtained from a woman aged 55 to 70 with multiple sclerosis. The genes are TRBV28 and TRBJ2-5; D is ambiguous. The source material was PBMCs. CDR3 region: CASSSNRVETQYF. The CDR3 region has the DNA TGTGCCAGCAGTTCGAATCGGGTAGAGACCCAGTACTTC. Combining the CDR3 with reference TRBV28 and TRBJ2-5 gives the whole variable domain DVKVTQSSRYLVKRTGEKVFLECVQDMDHENMFWYRQDPGLGLRLIYFSYDVKMKEKGDIPEGYSVSREKKERFSLILESASTNQTSMYLCASSSNRVETQYFGPGTRLLVL.